A single sample is the source of the 32 T cell receptor beta chains below, sequenced in a study of cytotoxic CD8 clonotypes in ibrutinib-treated CLL. TCRdb's table, derived via immunoSEQ multiplex PCR, lists solely in-frame clones and lacks some. Here the sample spans approximately 200,000 clones, approximately 72% being singletons. This specimen was PBMCs, taken after 24 months of ibrutinib treatment. The receptors shown here come from a human donor with chronic lymphocytic leukemia.

The chain has TRBV30 and TRBJ2-7; 10 nucleotides match TRBD2. The germline gives CDR1 GTSNPN, CDR2 SVGIG (reference sequence). The CDR3 is 14 amino acids. J gave up 7 bases and V 2 bases, and 8 bases lay outside the gene matches. The CDR3 region has the DNA TGTGCCTGGAGTCCTAGCGGGAGTGCTAGAGAGCAGTACTTC. Translated: CAWSPSGSAREQYF.

The chain joins TRBV18 to TRBJ2-5; 9 bases map to TRBD2. This CDR3 region has 15 residues. With V trimmed by 6 bases and J by 5 bases, 10 bases remained unmatched. Germline V gene lookup returns CDR1 KGHSH and CDR2 LQKENI. The CDR3 protein is CASSHVYSGSETQYF. The CDR3 nucleotides are TGTGCCAGCTCGCACGTTTATAGCGGGAGCGAGACCCAGTACTTC.

The chain has TRBV7-2 and TRBJ2-3; no reliable D call. This CDR3 comprises 19 residues. Trimming took off 4 bases at V and 4 bases at J, with 27 bases between the two ends. CDR1 is SGHTA and CDR2 is FQGNSA in the germline V gene. The CDR3 protein is CASSYNPRAPPGSPDTQYF. The CDR3 DNA reads as TGTGCCAGCAGCTATAATCCAAGGGCTCCACCGGGTAGCCCAGATACGCAGTATTTT.

In its sample, this clone was seen once. The rearrangement joins TRBV29-1 to TRBJ1-4, with D unresolved. The germline V gene has CDR1 SQVTM and CDR2 ANQGSEA. Trimming pared 4 bases from V and 4 bases from J, leaving 10 bases between. The CDR3 runs to 13 residues. CDR3 in DNA: TGCAGCGTTGTGGAACAAGTTAATGAAAAACTGTTTTTT. Translating gives CSVVEQVNEKLFF.

This clone has only one observation. The V gene is TRBV9, the J gene TRBJ1-2; TRBD1 matches 9 bases. This CDR3 spans 18 amino acids. The germline gives CDR1 SGDLS, CDR2 YYNGEE. After removal of 3 bases from V and 5 bases from J, the junction contained 17 bases not matched to a gene. The CDR3 region is CASSGYRDRAVLGYGYTF. DNA of the CDR3: TGTGCCAGCAGCGGGTACCGGGACAGGGCAGTATTGGGGTATGGCTACACCTTC.

The gene calls are TRBV7-6 and TRBJ1-1; D ambiguous. Looked up from germline, CDR1 is SGHVS and CDR2 is FNYEAQ. V lost 5 bases, J lost 1 base, and 8 bases lay in between. CDR3 size: 13 residues. CDR3 coding DNA: TGTGCCAGCAGCAAGGGTACGAACACTGAAGCTTTCTTT. Its protein is CASSKGTNTEAFF.

This clone came up a few times. V usage is TRBV19 and J usage is TRBJ1-1; TRBD1 matches at 7 bases. The CDR3 runs 13 residues. Trimming removed 6 bases from V and 0 bases from J; junction bases left unmatched: 1. Germline CDR1 reads LNHDA; CDR2 reads SQIVND (reference sequence). The CDR3 sequence: CASSGTVNTEAFF. The DNA for the CDR3 is TGTGCCAGTAGCGGGACAGTGAACACTGAAGCTTTCTTT.

This sequence joins TRBV5-4 and TRBJ2-1, with D unresolved. This CDR3 comprises 13 residues. V gave up 3 bases and J gave up 8 bases, with 12 bases separating them. Germline values: CDR1 SGHNT, CDR2 YYREEE (reference sequence). The CDR3 loop reads CASSYPREDEQFF. The CDR3 nucleotides are TGTGCCAGCAGCTACCCCCGTGAGGATGAGCAGTTCTTC.

The CDR3 DNA is TGCGCCAGCAGCTCCGTCTCGAACACCGGGGAGCTGTTTTTT. It codes for CASSSVSNTGELFF. The chain uses TRBV5-1 and TRBJ2-2; D gene uncertain. Germline assignment: CDR1 SGHRS and CDR2 YFSETQ. There are 14 residues in the CDR3. V was trimmed by 3 bases and J by 0 bases, leaving 6 bases between them. The whole variable domain, filled in from reference TRBV5-1 and TRBJ2-2, reads KAGVTQTPRYLIKTRGQQVTLSCSPISGHRSVSWYQQTPGQGLQFLFEYFSETQRNKGNFPGRFSGRQFSNSRSEMNVSTLELGDSALYLCASSSVSNTGELFFGEGSRLTVL.

V gene TRBV11-3 combines with J gene TRBJ2-7; a possible D gene is TRBD2 (5 bases). Trimming left V 6 bases short and J 6 bases short, with 15 bases between. Per the germline V gene, CDR1 is SGHNT and CDR2 is YENEEA. The CDR3 contains 13 residues. This chain's CDR3 is CASRKGEGSEQYF. DNA for the CDR3: TGTGCCAGCAGAAAGGGAGAAGGTAGCGAGCAGTACTTC. The full variable domain, rest sourced from reference TRBV11-3 and TRBJ2-7, is EAGVVQSPRYKIIEKKQPVAFWCNPISGHNTLYWYLQNLGQGPELLIRYENEEAVDDSQLPKDRFSAERLKGVDSTLKIQPAELGDSAVYLCASRKGEGSEQYFGPGTRLTVT.

This clone was picked up one time. The chain combines TRBV5-6 with TRBJ1-4; tentatively, D is TRBD1 (5 bases). The length of the CDR3 is 14 residues. Trimming cost V 4 bases and J 7 bases, with 14 bases left between them. The germline gives CDR1 SGHDT, CDR2 YYEEEE. Here the CDR3 DNA reads TGTGCCAGCAGCAGGGCGCAGGGTGGTGAAAAACTGTTTTTT. This translates into CASSRAQGGEKLFF.

This chain links TRBV9 with TRBJ2-2; D is perhaps TRBD1 or TRBD2 (5 bases each). The ends were cut back, 4 bases at V and 4 bases at J, with 17 bases in the middle. The length of the CDR3 is 16 residues. Germline V gene data show CDR1 as SGDLS and CDR2 as YYNGEE. The CDR3 DNA reads TGTGCCAGCAGCCGGGACCTAGACTACGGCACCGGGGAGCTGTTTTTT. This codes for CASSRDLDYGTGELFF.

The chain uses TRBV11-2 and TRBJ2-7; D gene ambiguous. Germline V gene lookup returns CDR1 SGHAT and CDR2 FQNNGV. V lost 1 base and J 3 bases, leaving 7 bases between the germline ends. The CDR3 is 13 residues long. The CDR3 coding sequence is TGTGCCAGCAGCTTAGGACTTGACTACGAGCAGTACTTC. This codes for CASSLGLDYEQYF.

This chain uses TRBV30 with TRBJ2-7; the D gene is possibly TRBD1 (5 bases). Trimming cost V 5 bases and J 5 bases, with 13 bases left between them. The CDR3 loop spans 12 amino acids. Germline CDR1 is GTSNPN and CDR2 is SVGIG (reference sequence). The CDR3 loop reads CAWSQGIHEQYF. DNA of the CDR3: TGTGCCTGGTCTCAGGGAATCCACGAGCAGTACTTC.

This clone has a single count. V usage is TRBV2 and J usage is TRBJ1-2; tentatively, D is TRBD1 (6 bases). Germline CDR1 and CDR2: SNHLY and FYNNEI. The CDR3 length is 17 residues. Trimming pared 2 bases from V and 5 bases from J, leaving 21 bases between. The CDR3 region is CASSELGRTEQGYGYTF. The CDR3, as DNA: TGTGCCAGCAGTGAATTGGGCCGGACAGAACAAGGTTATGGCTACACCTTC.

This clone was counted once. V usage is TRBV4-3 and J usage is TRBJ2-1; D remains unclear. Deletions cut 10 bases from V and 2 bases from J, with 18 bases between. Germline CDR1 LGHNA, CDR2 YSLEER. The CDR3 contains 15 residues. CDR3 sequence: CATQRTATTYNEQFF. CDR3 nucleotide sequence: TGCGCCACCCAGCGAACGGCAACAACCTACAATGAGCAGTTCTTC.

This chain connects TRBV7-2 to TRBJ2-1; weak D call: TRBD1 (6 bases). CDR1 is SGHTA and CDR2 is FQGNSA in the germline V gene. V lost 1 base and J 2 bases, leaving 9 bases between the germline ends. The CDR3 is 15 amino acids. DNA for the CDR3: TGTGCCAGCAGCTTAGTCTGGGGGCCCTACAATGAGCAGTTCTTC. Translated: CASSLVWGPYNEQFF. Based on the CDR3 plus reference TRBV7-2 and TRBJ2-1, the full variable domain is GAGVSQSPSNKVTEKGKDVELRCDPISGHTALYWYRQSLGQGLEFLIYFQGNSAPDKSGLPSDRFSAERTGGSVSTLTIQRTQQEDSAVYLCASSLVWGPYNEQFFGPGTRLTVL.

CDR3 loop: CASLAGNTGELFF. The CDR3 coding sequence is TGTGCCAGCCTAGCGGGGAACACCGGGGAGCTGTTTTTT. V gene TRBV7-2 combines with J gene TRBJ2-2; 8 bases are shared with TRBD2. Trimming took 8 bases from V and 1 from J; bases not matched to a gene: 0. The length of the CDR3 is 13 residues. Germline CDR1 and CDR2: SGHTA and FQGNSA. The whole variable domain, remainder taken from reference TRBV7-2 and TRBJ2-2, is GAGVSQSPSNKVTEKGKDVELRCDPISGHTALYWYRQSLGQGLEFLIYFQGNSAPDKSGLPSDRFSAERTGGSVSTLTIQRTQQEDSAVYLCASLAGNTGELFFGEGSRLTVL.

The rearrangement links TRBV30 to TRBJ2-5; the D gene is possibly TRBD1 (5 bases). This CDR3 is 12 amino acids long. Germline V gene sequence: CDR1 GTSNPN, CDR2 SVGIG (reference sequence). V lost 5 bases and J lost 5, with 12 bases in between. As DNA, the CDR3 is TGTGCCTGGGCAGGGAACGGCGAGACCCAGTACTTC. This translates into CAWAGNGETQYF.

This clone occurred a few times. This chain links TRBV18 with TRBJ2-3; TRBD1 aligns across 9 bases. The CDR3 runs 17 residues. V lost 5 bases to trimming and J lost 1 base; unmatched junction nucleotides: 10. The V gene's germline CDR1 is KGHSH and CDR2 LQKENI. Here the CDR3 reads CASSTTTGQGRTDTQYF. The CDR3 bases are TGTGCCAGCTCAACGACTACGGGACAGGGTCGCACAGATACGCAGTATTTT.

This sequence joins TRBV15 and TRBJ2-1; 8 bases are shared with TRBD2. Trimming took 0 bases from V and 1 from J; bases not matched to a gene: 5. The length of the CDR3 is 17 residues. Germline assignment: CDR1 LNHNV and CDR2 YYDKDF (reference sequence). The CDR3 spells CATSRDPSGGSYNEQFF. The CDR3 DNA is TGTGCCACCAGCAGAGATCCCAGCGGGGGATCCTACAATGAGCAGTTCTTC. The full variable domain, its missing parts supplied by reference TRBV15 and TRBJ2-1, is DAMVIQNPRYQVTQFGKPVTLSCSQTLNHNVMYWYQQKSSQAPKLLFHYYDKDFNNEADTPDNFQSRRPNTSFCFLDIRSPGLGDTAMYLCATSRDPSGGSYNEQFFGPGTRLTVL.

This clone was detected once. This chain joins TRBV12-2 and TRBJ1-1; the D call of TRBD1 is as the table states it, not checked on the DNA. TRBV12-2 is given as a pseudogene. This CDR3 has 19 residues. For the CDR3, the DNA is TGTGCAAGTCGCTTAGGACCGCGACAGGGGGGCGGGTATGGCACTGAAGCTTTCTTT. Translation gives CASRLGPRQGGGYGTEAFF.

The V and J genes are TRBV7-7 and TRBJ1-5; D perhaps matches TRBD1 (5 bases). The germline V gene encodes CDR1 SSHAT and CDR2 FNYEAQ (reference sequence). The CDR3 length is 11 residues. For the CDR3, the DNA is TGTGCAAAGCGGGGGTATCAGCCCCAGCATTTT. Protein: CAKRGYQPQHF.

This chain links TRBV9 with TRBJ2-2; D is possibly TRBD1 (6 bases). V was trimmed by 3 bases and J by 3 bases, leaving 12 bases between them. The CDR3 runs 15 residues. Germline V gives CDR1 SGDLS, CDR2 YYNGEE. The CDR3 DNA is TGTGCCAGCAGCGCAGGGGACCCATACACCGGGGAGCTGTTTTTT. Translation gives CASSAGDPYTGELFF.

The chain recombines TRBV2 with TRBJ2-2, with D perhaps TRBD2 (6 bases). CDR1 and CDR2 from the germline V gene are SNHLY and FYNNEI. This CDR3 has 15 amino acids. The germline V and J ends were trimmed by 2 bases and 4 bases, with 11 bases remaining between them. The CDR3 coding sequence is TGTGCCAGCAGTGAACGGAGCGGGCGCACCGGGGAGCTGTTTTTT. Protein product: CASSERSGRTGELFF.

The rearrangement joins TRBV6-1 to TRBJ2-7; D is unclear. The germline V gene encodes CDR1 MNHNS and CDR2 SASEGT. Trimming took 4 bases from V and 0 from J, leaving 7 bases between them. The CDR3 runs to 13 residues. CDR3 sequence (DNA): TGTGCCAGCAGTGCGGCTAGCTCCTACGAGCAGTACTTC. Its translation: CASSAASSYEQYF.

This sequence joins TRBV5-1 and TRBJ2-7; TRBD1 matches at 7 bases. From germline, CDR1 is SGHRS and CDR2 YFSETQ. CDR3 length equals 12 residues. V was clipped by 3 bases and J by 7 bases; unmatched bases: 4. CDR3 nucleotides: TGCGCCAGCAGCTACAGGGGTGTAGAGCAGTACTTC. Translated, it gives CASSYRGVEQYF.

This clone was seen just once. The chain is built from TRBV5-5 and TRBJ1-2, with D possibly matching TRBD1 (6 bases). This CDR3 region has 15 residues. Trimming took 4 bases from V and 2 from J, leaving 15 bases between them. Per germline, CDR1 SGHKS and CDR2 YYEKEE (reference sequence). The DNA for the CDR3 is TGTGCCAGCAGCCAGCACAGGGTGGAGAACTATGGCTACACCTTC. Translation: CASSQHRVENYGYTF.

This sequence joins TRBV14 and TRBJ1-5; 7 nucleotides line up with TRBD1. This CDR3 has 15 residues. Trimming removed 9 bases from V and 2 bases from J; junction bases left unmatched: 10. Germline V CDR1 and CDR2: SGHDN, FVKESK. CDR3 residues: CASIKTGNRNQPQHF. In DNA, the CDR3 is TGTGCCAGTATAAAGACAGGGAATCGCAATCAGCCCCAGCATTTT.

V gene TRBV5-1 combines with J gene TRBJ2-1; maybe TRBD1 (5 bases). Germline loops: CDR1 SGHRS, CDR2 YFSETQ. The ends were cut back, 0 bases at V and 4 bases at J, with 8 bases in the middle. The CDR3 length is 14 residues. The CDR3 sequence is CASSLETAYNEQFF. CDR3 sequence (DNA): TGCGCCAGCAGCTTGGAGACAGCTTACAATGAGCAGTTCTTC.

This clone was found a few times. The rearrangement links TRBV25-1 to TRBJ1-2; D unclear. This CDR3 region has 14 residues. Germline V gene data show CDR1 as MGHDK and CDR2 as SYGVNS. Trimming took off 3 bases at V and 0 bases at J, with 8 bases between the two ends. CDR3 nucleotides: TGTGCCAGCAGTGATCCCGGGCCTAACTATGGCTACACCTTC. Its protein is CASSDPGPNYGYTF.

The chain links TRBV7-9 to TRBJ2-5, with a possible D match to TRBD1 (7 bases). There are 16 residues in the CDR3. V was cut by 1 base and J by 5 bases, with 17 bases left in between. Germline V gene data show CDR1 as SEHNR and CDR2 as FQNEAQ (reference sequence). The CDR3 here is CASSLVQGGGGETQYF. As DNA, the CDR3 is TGTGCCAGCAGCTTAGTTCAAGGGGGCGGAGGGGAGACCCAGTACTTC.